This TCR beta chain was profiled in a study of radiation and T cells in renal cell carcinoma. Study as a whole: Nephrectomy followed 15 Gy stereotactic body radiation by 4 weeks.

Notes on the study in general: In blood, top tumor clones expanded by 2 weeks, shrinking by 4.

Using immunoSEQ multiplex PCR, the repertoire was profiled, and TCRdb retains in-frame clones only, with some absent. The sample records about 130,000 clones, roughly four fifths being singletons. A note on this clone: Antigen: not known.

Time point reported: baseline pretreatment blood. Treatment reported: 15 Gy SBRT to primary tumor, nephrectomy 4 weeks later. The sequencing used blood, collected from a patient whose treatment included radiotherapy and nephrectomy. The receptor was derived from a woman aged 55-70 years with renal cell carcinoma.

The CDR3 DNA reads TGTGCCAGCAGACCTTCACAGGGGGCAGGAAACGAGCAGTACTTC. Translation: CASRPSQGAGNEQYF. The chain employs TRBV28 and TRBJ2-7; TRBD1 aligns across 9 bases. Trimming at V came to 6 bases and at J to 5 bases, leaving 11 bases not matched to a gene. CDR3 length: 15 amino acids. Germline lookup yields CDR1 MDHEN and CDR2 SYDVKM.